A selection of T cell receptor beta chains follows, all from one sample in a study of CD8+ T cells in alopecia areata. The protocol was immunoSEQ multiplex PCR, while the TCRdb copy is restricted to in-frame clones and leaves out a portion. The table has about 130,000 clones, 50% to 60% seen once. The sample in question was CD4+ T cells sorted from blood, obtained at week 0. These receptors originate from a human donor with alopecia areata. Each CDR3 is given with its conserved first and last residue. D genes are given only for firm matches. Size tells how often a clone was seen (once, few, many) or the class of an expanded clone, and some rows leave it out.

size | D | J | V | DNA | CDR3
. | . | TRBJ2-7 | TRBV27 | TGTGCCAGCAGTTTATATCCTGGGCTAGACGAGCAGTACTTC | CASSLYPGLDEQYF
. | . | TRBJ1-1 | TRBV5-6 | TGTGCCAGCAGCTCGACGGTGAACACTGAAGCTTTCTTT | CASSSTVNTEAFF
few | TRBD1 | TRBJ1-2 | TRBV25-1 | TGTGCCAGCAGTGAAGGACAGGGTTTTAGCTATGGCTACACCTTC | CASSEGQGFSYGYTF
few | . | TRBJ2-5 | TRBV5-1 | TGCGCCAGCAGCCCTCGGACAGTGGCCCAAGAGACCCAGTACTTC | CASSPRTVAQETQYF
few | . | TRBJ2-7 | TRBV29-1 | TGCAGCGTTACGGCAGGCATCCCCTACGAGCAGTACTTC | CSVTAGIPYEQYF
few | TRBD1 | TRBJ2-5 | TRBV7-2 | TGTGCCAGCAGCCAAAGGACAGGGGTGGAGACCCAGTACTTC | CASSQRTGVETQYF
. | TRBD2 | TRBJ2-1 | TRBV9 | TGTGCCAGCAGGGCCGGGACTAGCGGCAATGAGCAGTTCTTC | CASRAGTSGNEQFF
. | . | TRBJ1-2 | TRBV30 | TGTGCCTGGGATGGAGGCACAGCTGGCTACACCTTC | CAWDGGTAGYTF
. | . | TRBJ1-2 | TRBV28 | TGTGCCAGCAGATCAAGGGCATCTTGGGACTATGGCTACACCTTC | CASRSRASWDYGYTF
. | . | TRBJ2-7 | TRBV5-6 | TGTGCCAGCAGCATCCGGGACCCAGCCTACGAGCAGTACTTC | CASSIRDPAYEQYF
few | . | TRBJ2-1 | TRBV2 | TGTGCCAGCAGTGAGGGGATAGAGCAGTTCTTC | CASSEGIEQFF
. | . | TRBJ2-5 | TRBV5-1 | TGCGCCAGCAGCTTGGCCTATGGCTCATCTCACCAAGAGACCCAGTACTTC | CASSLAYGSSHQETQYF
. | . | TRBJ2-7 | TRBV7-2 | TGTGCCAGCAGCTTCCCTGGGGGGTACTACGAGCAGTACTTC | CASSFPGGYYEQYF
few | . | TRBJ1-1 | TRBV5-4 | TGTGCCAGCAGCCCCTCCGGGCCTGGGAGTGAGGCTTTCTTT | CASSPSGPGSEAFF
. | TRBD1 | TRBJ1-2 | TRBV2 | TGTGCCAGCAACTCTCAGGGGGCGCACTATGGCTACACCTTC | CASNSQGAHYGYTF
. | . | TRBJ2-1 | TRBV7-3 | TGTGCCAGCAGCTTAACGCAGACTACCAATGAGCAGTTCTTC | CASSLTQTTNEQFF
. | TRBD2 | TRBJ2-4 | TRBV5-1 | TGCGCCAGCGGGGGGGACCCCAAAAACATTCAGTACTTC | CASGGDPKNIQYF
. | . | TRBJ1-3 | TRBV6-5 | TGTGCCAGCAGTTACATACCCTCTGGAAACACCATATATTTT | CASSYIPSGNTIYF
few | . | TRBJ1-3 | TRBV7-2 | TGTGCCAGCAGCTTGGCATACCCTGGAAACACCATATATTTT | CASSLAYPGNTIYF
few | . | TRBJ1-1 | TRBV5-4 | TGTGCCAGCAGGCGGTCGGACACTGAAGCTTTCTTT | CASRRSDTEAFF
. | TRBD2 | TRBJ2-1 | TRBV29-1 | TGCAGCGTGAAACGACTAGCGGGGAGCTCCTACAATGAGCAGTTCTTC | CSVKRLAGSSYNEQFF
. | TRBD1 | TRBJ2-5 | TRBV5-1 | TGCGCCAGCAGCTTGTACCCGGGACAGGCACAGGAGACCCAGTACTTC | CASSLYPGQAQETQYF
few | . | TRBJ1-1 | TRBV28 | TGTGCCAGCATTGGCAGACGGAACACTGAAGCTTTCTTT | CASIGRRNTEAFF
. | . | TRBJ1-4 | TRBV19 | TGTGCCAGTAATAAAGGGGACGGAGAAAAACTGTTTTTT | CASNKGDGEKLFF
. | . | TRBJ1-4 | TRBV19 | TGTGCCAGTGGTAAAAATGAAAAACTGTTTTTT | CASGKNEKLFF
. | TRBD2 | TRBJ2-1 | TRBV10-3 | TGTGCCATCAGTCCTAGCGGGCCCTCCTACAATGAGCAGTTCTTC | CAISPSGPSYNEQFF
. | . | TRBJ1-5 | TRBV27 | TGTGCCAGCAAGACGACAGGTTACAATCAGCCCCAGCATTTT | CASKTTGYNQPQHF
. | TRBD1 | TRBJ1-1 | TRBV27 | TGTGCCAGCAGTCCAACCCGACAGGGCACTGAAGCTTTCTTT | CASSPTRQGTEAFF